This T cell receptor beta chain appears in the sequencing data of a study of neoadjuvant anti-PD-1 for oral cavity cancer. Study-wide background: Patients without progression received a fourth nivolumab dose around day 43, then surgical resection on days 50-56.

The CDR3 spans 13 residues. Germline CDR1 MDHEN, CDR2 SYDVKM. V lost 6 bases, J lost 4 bases, and 12 bases lay in between. These newly diagnosed stage II-IVA oral cavity squamous cell carcinoma patients had no prior systemic or radiation treatment. Cohort: HPV-negative, locally advanced oral cavity squamous cell carcinoma patients. Clones were read by immunoSEQ multiplex PCR, and TCRdb kept only the in-frame ones, dropping some. The sample lists more than 7,500 clones, approximately 55% occurring once. Sequencing used tumor tissue, obtained before nivolumab (anti-PD-1) treatment. The receptor's source is a person aged 35-79 years with oral cavity squamous cell carcinoma. This chain joins TRBV28 and TRBJ1-2, with D possibly TRBD1 on 6 matching bases. The CDR3: CASRQGTFYGYTF. CDR3 sequence (DNA): TGTGCCAGCAGACAGGGAACCTTCTATGGCTACACCTTC.